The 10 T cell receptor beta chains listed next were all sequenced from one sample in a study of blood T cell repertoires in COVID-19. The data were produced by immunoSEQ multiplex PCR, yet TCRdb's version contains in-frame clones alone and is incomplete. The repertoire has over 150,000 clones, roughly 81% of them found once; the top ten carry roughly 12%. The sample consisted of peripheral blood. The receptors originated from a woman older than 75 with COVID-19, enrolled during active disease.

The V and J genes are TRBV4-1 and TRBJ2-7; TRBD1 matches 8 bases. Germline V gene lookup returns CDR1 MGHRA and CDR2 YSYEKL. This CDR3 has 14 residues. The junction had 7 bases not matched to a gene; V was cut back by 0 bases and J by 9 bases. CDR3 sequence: CASSQDRGTGRQYF. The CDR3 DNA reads TGCGCCAGCAGCCAAGATCGGGGGACAGGTCGGCAGTACTTC.

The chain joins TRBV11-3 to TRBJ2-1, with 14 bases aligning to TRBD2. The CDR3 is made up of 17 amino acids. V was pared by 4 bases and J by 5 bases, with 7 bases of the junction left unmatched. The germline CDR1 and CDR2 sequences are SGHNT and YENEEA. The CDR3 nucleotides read TGTGCCAGCAGCTCGGGACTAGCGGGAGTTAAGGACAATGAGCAGTTCTTC. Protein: CASSSGLAGVKDNEQFF. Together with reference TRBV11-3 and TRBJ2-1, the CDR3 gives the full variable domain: EAGVVQSPRYKIIEKKQPVAFWCNPISGHNTLYWYLQNLGQGPELLIRYENEEAVDDSQLPKDRFSAERLKGVDSTLKIQPAELGDSAVYLCASSSGLAGVKDNEQFFGPGTRLTVL.

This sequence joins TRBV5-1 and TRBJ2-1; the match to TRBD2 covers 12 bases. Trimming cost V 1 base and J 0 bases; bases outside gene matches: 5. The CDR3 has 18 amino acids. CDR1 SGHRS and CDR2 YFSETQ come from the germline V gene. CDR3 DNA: TGCGCCAGCAGCTTGACTAGCGGGAGGCCAAGCTCCTACAATGAGCAGTTCTTC. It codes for CASSLTSGRPSSYNEQFF.

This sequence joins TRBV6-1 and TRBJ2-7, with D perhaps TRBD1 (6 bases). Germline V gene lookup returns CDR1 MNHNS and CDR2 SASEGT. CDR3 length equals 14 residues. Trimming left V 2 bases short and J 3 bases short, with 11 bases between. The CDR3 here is CASSESGQLYEQYF. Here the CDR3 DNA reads TGTGCCAGCAGTGAATCCGGACAGCTCTACGAGCAGTACTTC.

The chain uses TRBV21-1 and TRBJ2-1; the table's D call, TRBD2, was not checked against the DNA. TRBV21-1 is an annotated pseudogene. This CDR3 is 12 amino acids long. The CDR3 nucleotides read TGTGCCAGCAGCAACGGCTACAATGAGCAGTTCTTC. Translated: CASSNGYNEQFF.

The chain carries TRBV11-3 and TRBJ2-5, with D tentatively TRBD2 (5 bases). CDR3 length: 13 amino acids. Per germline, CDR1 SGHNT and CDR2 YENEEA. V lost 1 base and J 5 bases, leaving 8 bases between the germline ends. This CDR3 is CASSLAGWETQYF. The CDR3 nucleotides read TGTGCCAGCAGCTTAGCGGGGTGGGAGACCCAGTACTTC. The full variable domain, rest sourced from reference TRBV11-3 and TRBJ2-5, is EAGVVQSPRYKIIEKKQPVAFWCNPISGHNTLYWYLQNLGQGPELLIRYENEEAVDDSQLPKDRFSAERLKGVDSTLKIQPAELGDSAVYLCASSLAGWETQYFGPGTRLLVL.

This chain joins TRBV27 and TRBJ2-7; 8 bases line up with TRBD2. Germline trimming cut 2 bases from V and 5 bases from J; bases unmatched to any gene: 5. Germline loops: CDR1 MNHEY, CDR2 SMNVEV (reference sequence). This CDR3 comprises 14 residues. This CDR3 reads CASSLIGRDNEQYF. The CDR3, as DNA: TGTGCCAGCAGTTTAATCGGGAGGGATAACGAGCAGTACTTC.

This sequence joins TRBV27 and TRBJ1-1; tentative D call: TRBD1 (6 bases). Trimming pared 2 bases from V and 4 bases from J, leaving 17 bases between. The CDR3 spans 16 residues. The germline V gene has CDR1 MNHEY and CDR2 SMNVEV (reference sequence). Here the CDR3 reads CASSLTGTSAGTEAFF. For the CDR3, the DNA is TGTGCCAGCAGTTTAACTGGGACATCTGCAGGCACTGAAGCTTTCTTT.

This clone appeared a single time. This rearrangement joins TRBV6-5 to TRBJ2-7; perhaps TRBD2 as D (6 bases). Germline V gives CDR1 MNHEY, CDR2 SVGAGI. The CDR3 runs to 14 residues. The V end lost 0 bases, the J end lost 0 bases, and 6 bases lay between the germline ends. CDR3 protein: CASSYSTSSYEQYF. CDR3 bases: TGTGCCAGCAGTTACTCGACTAGCTCCTACGAGCAGTACTTC.

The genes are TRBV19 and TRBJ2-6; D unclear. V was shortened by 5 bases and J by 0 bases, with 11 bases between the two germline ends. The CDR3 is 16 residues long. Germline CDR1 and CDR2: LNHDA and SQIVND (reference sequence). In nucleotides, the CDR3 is TGTGCCAGTAGTCCGCATGGTAGCTCTGGGGCCAACGTCCTGACTTTC. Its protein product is CASSPHGSSGANVLTF.